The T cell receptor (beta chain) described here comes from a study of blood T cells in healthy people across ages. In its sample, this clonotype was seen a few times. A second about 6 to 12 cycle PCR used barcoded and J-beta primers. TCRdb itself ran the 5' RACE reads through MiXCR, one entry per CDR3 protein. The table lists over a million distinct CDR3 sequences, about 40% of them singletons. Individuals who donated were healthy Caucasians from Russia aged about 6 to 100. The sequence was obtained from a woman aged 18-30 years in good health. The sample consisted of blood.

CDR3: CASSYPGTGFRTIQYF. The CDR3 DNA reads as TGTGCCAGCAGCTACCCCGGGACAGGGTTTCGGACCATTCAGTACTTC. This sequence joins TRBV11-2 and TRBJ2-4, with 9 bases aligning to TRBD1. There are 16 residues in the CDR3. V shed 4 bases and J 9 bases; nucleotides not matched to a gene: 13. Germline lookup yields CDR1 SGHAT and CDR2 FQNNGV.